The present TCR beta chain was sequenced within a study of T cells in Graves' hyperthyroidism and ophthalmopathy. Study results and caveats: Ophthalmopathy was told apart from stable hyperthyroidism by a 13 V-J model. Blood also contained most expanded thyroid clonotypes above 0.001.

Notes on this clonotype: The antigen is undetermined.

V dropped 2 bases and J dropped 4 bases, with 7 bases sitting between them. Germline CDR1 reads SGHTA; CDR2 reads FQGNSA. This CDR3 comprises 13 residues. RNA transcripts gave rise to amplified TCR beta CDR3 regions. The primer set for the first-round RT-PCR of the TCR CDR3 was HTBI. In TCRdb, the multiplex PCR reads were re-called with MiXCR into one record per CDR3 protein. The table records hundreds of thousands of distinct CDR3 sequences, around 16% of them present only once. For ophthalmopathy patients, the Clinical Activity Score was at least 3 and the NOSPECS grade at least 4; duration was under 3 months.

The sample comprised blood. The chain carries TRBV7-2 and TRBJ2-3; no definite D call. The origin of this receptor is a woman between 35 and 50 years old with Graves' ophthalmopathy. In DNA, the CDR3 is TGTGCCAGCAGCTTAACGAACTCAGATACGCAGTATTTT. Translating gives CASSLTNSDTQYF.